The source of this T cell receptor beta chain is a study of identical twins. This clonotype was seen only a few times. Antigen unknown. TCRdb redid the calling of the 5' RACE reads with MiXCR, one entry per CDR3 protein. The data contain around 490,000 distinct CDR3 sequences, approximately 15% of them seen just once; the ten biggest clones take up more than 0.8%. The study's findings and limits: Out-of-frame alpha sequences shared by twins were enriched for low generation probability. Abundant beta clonotypes from cord blood had fewer insertions, unlike memory repertoires, which showed none.

Trimming cost V 11 bases and J 4 bases, with 28 bases left between them. This CDR3 has 17 residues. Germline-derived CDR1 and CDR2 are ENHRY and SYGVKD. These same data were also listed under a study on yellow fever vaccine responses in identical twins.

The sample comprised CD4+ T cells sorted from blood. This clonotype was obtained from a woman aged 18-30 years in good health. V usage is TRBV10-3 and J usage is TRBJ2-3; possibly TRBD2 for D (5 bases). The CDR3 loop is CAHRRDYGGLDADTQYF. CDR3 nucleotide sequence: TGTGCCCACCGACGGGATTATGGTGGGTTAGATGCAGATACGCAGTATTTT.